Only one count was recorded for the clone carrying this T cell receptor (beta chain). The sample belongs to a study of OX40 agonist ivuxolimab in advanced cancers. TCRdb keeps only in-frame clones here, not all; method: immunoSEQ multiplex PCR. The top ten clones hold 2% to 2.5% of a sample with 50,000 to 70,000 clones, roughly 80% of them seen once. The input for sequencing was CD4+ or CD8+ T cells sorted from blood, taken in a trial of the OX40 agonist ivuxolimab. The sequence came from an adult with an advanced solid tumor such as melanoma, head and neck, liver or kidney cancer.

Here the CDR3 reads CASRGGMGNSPLHF. In nucleotides, the CDR3 is TGTGCCAGCAGGGGAGGGATGGGAAATTCACCCCTCCACTTT. The chain couples TRBV2 to TRBJ1-6; D uncertain. V gave up 6 bases and J gave up 7 bases, with 13 bases separating them. CDR1 and CDR2 from the germline V gene are SNHLY and FYNNEI. The CDR3 spans 14 residues.